Below are 26 T cell receptor beta chains sequenced from a single sample in a study of CD8 T cells in ankylosing spondylitis. One entry per CDR3 protein, called by TCRdb with MiXCR from the 5' RACE reads. The table includes some 92,000 distinct CDR3 sequences, around 25% detected once. Specimen: blood, either unsorted or a sorted T cell fraction (not recorded which). All receptors come from a male donor with ankylosing spondylitis or in good health (not recorded which).

In this sample, this clonotype turned up once. The chain uses TRBV9 and TRBJ2-2; the match to TRBD2 covers 10 bases. Germline CDR1 reads SGDLS; CDR2 reads YYNGEE. The CDR3 consists of 16 residues. V was clipped by 0 bases and J by 4 bases; unmatched bases: 3. Here the CDR3 DNA reads TGTGCCAGCAGCGTAGCCAGCGGGGGGGCCACCGGGGAGCTGTTTTTT. This sequence encodes CASSVASGGATGELFF.

The chain couples TRBV7-6 to TRBJ1-1; 11 nucleotides line up with TRBD1. The germline gives CDR1 SGHVS, CDR2 FNYEAQ. The CDR3 loop spans 19 amino acids. Trimming cost V 6 bases and J 1 base; bases outside gene matches: 16. In nucleotides, the CDR3 is TGTGCCAGCAGGTCATATTATGCGGGACAGGGGGACCGGAACACTGAAGCTTTCTTT. It specifies CASRSYYAGQGDRNTEAFF.

The rearrangement joins TRBV20-1 to TRBJ2-1, with 12 bases matching TRBD2. Germline V gene sequence: CDR1 DFQATT, CDR2 SNEGSKA (reference sequence). This CDR3 has 17 residues. V dropped 4 bases and J dropped 8; count of bases not matched to a gene: 15. Here the CDR3 DNA reads TGCAGTGCTACAAAAAGGACCGGGACTAGCGGGCGGTATGAGCAGTTCTTC. This encodes CSATKRTGTSGRYEQFF.

This clonotype was picked up a small number of times. This chain links TRBV6-1 with TRBJ2-3; maybe TRBD1 (6 bases). There are 14 residues in the CDR3. V was shortened by 7 bases and J by 2 bases, with 13 bases between the two germline ends. Germline CDR1 and CDR2: MNHNS and SASEGT. The CDR3 DNA is TGTGCCAGCACCGACCGGGACACCACAGATACGCAGTATTTT. It yields the protein CASTDRDTTDTQYF.

This chain uses TRBV20-1 with TRBJ2-3, with 12 positions matching TRBD2. The germline CDR1 and CDR2 sequences are DFQATT and SNEGSKA (reference sequence). The V gene end was trimmed by 1 base and the J gene end by 3 bases; junction bases not matched to a gene: 2. The CDR3 length is 15 residues. CDR3 nucleotide sequence: TGCAGTGCTAGAGGTGGGACTAGCGGGACAGATACGCAGTATTTT. Translation: CSARGGTSGTDTQYF.

This clonotype was detected only a few times. This chain links TRBV5-5 with TRBJ2-3, with a weak D call TRBD2 (5 bases). The CDR3 is made up of 16 amino acids. Germline lookup yields CDR1 SGHKS and CDR2 YYEKEE (reference sequence). V was cut by 0 bases and J by 3 bases, with 14 bases left in between. In nucleotides, the CDR3 is TGTGCCAGCAGCTTGGTCCGGGGTCGAGTAACAGATACGCAGTATTTT. Protein product: CASSLVRGRVTDTQYF.

This chain uses TRBV29-1 with TRBJ1-1, with a weak D call TRBD1 (5 bases). The V gene lost 0 bases and the J gene lost 3 bases, with 11 bases spanning the gap. The CDR3 covers 14 residues. Germline V gene lookup returns CDR1 SQVTM and CDR2 ANQGSEA. The CDR3 nucleotides are TGCAGCGTTGAAGAGACTGGGGGGGACACTGAAGCTTTCTTT. Protein sequence: CSVEETGGDTEAFF.

The DNA for the CDR3 is TGTGCCAGCAGCGTAACCGGAAGCTCCTACAATGAGCAGTTCTTC. It yields the protein CASSVTGSSYNEQFF. The V and J genes are TRBV9 and TRBJ2-1; D is ambiguous. V was cut by 1 base and J by 0 bases, with 8 bases left in between. Germline loops: CDR1 SGDLS, CDR2 YYNGEE. CDR3 length: 15 residues.

In its sample, this clonotype was seen many times. The V call is TRBV10-2, the J call TRBJ2-3; 7 nucleotides align to TRBD2. This CDR3 comprises 13 residues. The J segment lost 3 bases and the V segment lost 7 bases, leaving 4 bases of the junction unmatched. Germline V gene lookup returns CDR1 WSHSY and CDR2 SAAADI. The CDR3 bases are TGCGCCAGCAAAGTGGGAGGGACAGATACGCAGTATTTT. Translating it yields CASKVGGTDTQYF.

The chain is built from TRBV6-1 and TRBJ1-6; D is perhaps TRBD1 (5 bases). Germline V CDR1 and CDR2: MNHNS, SASEGT. This CDR3 has 14 residues. Trimming removed 8 bases from V and 5 bases from J, with 13 bases in between. The CDR3 sequence: CASQGHTNNSPLHF. In DNA form, the CDR3 reads TGTGCCAGCCAGGGTCATACAAATAATTCACCCCTCCACTTT.

Only a few counts were recorded for this clonotype. The chain recombines TRBV7-2 with TRBJ1-1; no clear D gene. This CDR3 contains 13 residues. Trimming cost V 1 base and J 4 bases, with 7 bases left between them. Germline CDR1 is SGHTA and CDR2 is FQGNSA. DNA for the CDR3: TGTGCCAGCAGCTTAGGGGTAGTCACTGAAGCTTTCTTT. As protein: CASSLGVVTEAFF.

The chain couples TRBV7-3 to TRBJ2-7, with 8 bases that match TRBD2. Per germline, CDR1 SGHTA and CDR2 FQGTGA. This CDR3 spans 15 amino acids. The junction had 6 bases not matched to a gene; V was cut back by 5 bases and J by 0 bases. The CDR3 bases are TGTGCCAGCAGCCCGTCAGCGGGAGCCTCCTACGAGCAGTACTTC. Translation gives CASSPSAGASYEQYF.

The V gene is TRBV5-1, the J gene TRBJ1-6; 8 bases match TRBD1. Looked up from germline, CDR1 is SGHRS and CDR2 is YFSETQ. V dropped 0 bases and J dropped 7; count of bases not matched to a gene: 0. The CDR3 consists of 14 residues. CDR3 protein: CASSLGDRNSPLHF. CDR3 nucleotides: TGCGCCAGCAGCTTGGGGGACAGGAATTCACCCCTCCACTTT.

The sample holds one count of this clonotype. The chain recombines TRBV12-3 or TRBV12-4 with TRBJ1-1, with D possibly TRBD1 on 5 matching bases. There are 12 residues in the CDR3. The ends were cut back, 7 bases at V and 7 bases at J, with 13 bases in the middle. Here the CDR3 DNA reads TGTGCCAGCAATTCAGGGTACATTGAAGCTTTCTTT. Protein product: CASNSGYIEAFF.

In its sample, this clonotype was seen once. The rearrangement uses TRBV5-5 and TRBJ1-1; D ambiguous. Trimming left V 2 bases short and J 3 bases short, with 5 bases between. The CDR3 has 12 amino acids. Germline assignment: CDR1 SGHKS and CDR2 YYEKEE (reference sequence). The CDR3: CASSLTDTEAFF. The DNA for the CDR3 is TGTGCCAGCAGCTTAACTGACACTGAAGCTTTCTTT. The variable domain in full, with the rest retrieved from reference TRBV5-5 and TRBJ1-1, is DAGVTQSPTHLIKTRGQQVTLRCSPISGHKSVSWYQQVLGQGPQFIFQYYEKEERGRGNFPDRFSARQFPNYSSELNVNALLLGDSALYLCASSLTDTEAFFGQGTRLTVV.

This clonotype was counted many times. The J gene is TRBJ1-5, the V gene TRBV20-1; 10 bases line up with TRBD1. Germline V CDR1 and CDR2: DFQATT, SNEGSKA (reference sequence). J lost 8 bases, V lost 6 bases, and 1 base had no gene match. The CDR3 is 11 amino acids. The CDR3 region is CSAGTGEPQHF. The CDR3 DNA follows: TGCAGTGCCGGGACAGGGGAGCCCCAGCATTTT.

The chain carries TRBV12-3 or TRBV12-4 and TRBJ2-2; D may be TRBD1 (5 bases). The CDR3 runs to 13 residues. V gave up 5 bases and J gave up 7 bases, with 11 bases separating them. The CDR3 DNA follows: TGTGCCAGCAGTCCAGGGTACGGCGGGGAGCTGTTTTTT. Its protein is CASSPGYGGELFF.

This chain joins TRBV5-1 and TRBJ2-2; TRBD2 might be the D (5 bases). The CDR3 is made up of 14 amino acids. V was shortened by 2 bases and J by 6 bases, with 11 bases between the two germline ends. Germline CDR1 SGHRS, CDR2 YFSETQ. The CDR3 nucleotides are TGCGCCAGCAGCTTCGCGGGTCGGGCCGGGGAGCTGTTTTTT. Translated: CASSFAGRAGELFF.

The chain has TRBV29-1 and TRBJ1-2; maybe TRBD1 (5 bases). Germline-derived CDR1 and CDR2 are SQVTM and ANQGSEA. This CDR3 is built from 14 residues. V was cut by 2 bases and J by 4 bases, with 14 bases left in between. The CDR3 region is CSVELGTGVYGYTF. The CDR3 region has the DNA TGCAGCGTTGAATTGGGGACGGGCGTCTATGGCTACACCTTC.

This clonotype has more than one count but fewer than ten. The chain joins TRBV11-3 to TRBJ2-1; 8 nucleotides align to TRBD1. This CDR3 has 15 residues. V shed 4 bases and J 7 bases; nucleotides not matched to a gene: 9. Germline V gene data show CDR1 as SGHNT and CDR2 as YENEEA. The CDR3 nucleotides read TGTGCCAGCAGCTCAGACAGGGGCGCAAGAAATGAGCAGTTCTTC. Protein sequence: CASSSDRGARNEQFF.

As for this clonotype: One end of the junction fails to match germline, which may point to a read error. The V call is TRBV5-1, the J call TRBJ1-2; 11 nucleotides agree with TRBD1. CDR1 is SGHRS, CDR2 YFSETQ, per germline. The CDR3 covers 16 residues. The CDR3, as DNA: TGCGCCAGCAGCCCCGGACAGGGGGCGCCTTTGGAAGGCTACACATTC. This translates into CASSPGQGAPLEGYTF.

This clonotype was counted only a few times. The V gene is TRBV5-5, the J gene TRBJ2-1, with TRBD1 matching 7 bases. Germline V lookup: CDR1 SGHKS, CDR2 YYEKEE (reference sequence). The V gene end was trimmed by 4 bases and the J gene end by 4 bases; junction bases not matched to a gene: 11. CDR3 length equals 16 residues. The CDR3 loop reads CASSPSMAGGYNEQFF. CDR3 nucleotide sequence: TGTGCCAGCAGCCCGAGCATGGCAGGGGGTTACAATGAGCAGTTCTTC.

This chain uses TRBV5-1 with TRBJ1-1; 7 nucleotides agree with TRBD1. The germline CDR1 and CDR2 sequences are SGHRS and YFSETQ. The CDR3 totals 13 residues. V lost 9 bases to trimming and J lost 3 bases; unmatched junction nucleotides: 8. CDR3 sequence reads: CATRGQADTEAFF. The CDR3 DNA reads TGCGCCACCAGAGGACAGGCAGACACTGAAGCTTTCTTT.

CDR3: CASRPGALAFNEQFF. The CDR3 DNA follows: TGTGCCAGCAGGCCCGGGGCGCTAGCATTCAATGAGCAGTTCTTC. The rearrangement links TRBV2 to TRBJ2-1, with D perhaps matching TRBD1 or TRBD2 (5 bases each). Trimming took 6 bases from V and 6 from J, leaving 18 bases between them. From germline, CDR1 is SNHLY and CDR2 FYNNEI. The CDR3 loop spans 15 amino acids.

In its sample, this clonotype was seen a few times. The V gene is TRBV6-1, the J gene TRBJ1-1; 8 bases fit TRBD1. This CDR3 comprises 14 residues. The V gene end was trimmed by 7 bases and the J gene end by 2 bases; junction bases not matched to a gene: 6. In germline, CDR1 is MNHNS, CDR2 SASEGT. CDR3 in amino acids: CASTTGGLNTEAFF. The CDR3 nucleotides read TGTGCCAGCACCACAGGGGGGCTCAACACTGAAGCTTTCTTT.

V usage is TRBV20-1 and J usage is TRBJ2-1; D gene uncertain. From germline, CDR1 is DFQATT and CDR2 SNEGSKA (reference sequence). The CDR3 runs to 13 residues. Trimming stripped 4 bases from V and 3 bases from J, with 10 bases between. CDR3 in DNA: TGCAGTGCTATGCCGATCGTCTACAATGAGCAGTTCTTC. Amino acids: CSAMPIVYNEQFF.